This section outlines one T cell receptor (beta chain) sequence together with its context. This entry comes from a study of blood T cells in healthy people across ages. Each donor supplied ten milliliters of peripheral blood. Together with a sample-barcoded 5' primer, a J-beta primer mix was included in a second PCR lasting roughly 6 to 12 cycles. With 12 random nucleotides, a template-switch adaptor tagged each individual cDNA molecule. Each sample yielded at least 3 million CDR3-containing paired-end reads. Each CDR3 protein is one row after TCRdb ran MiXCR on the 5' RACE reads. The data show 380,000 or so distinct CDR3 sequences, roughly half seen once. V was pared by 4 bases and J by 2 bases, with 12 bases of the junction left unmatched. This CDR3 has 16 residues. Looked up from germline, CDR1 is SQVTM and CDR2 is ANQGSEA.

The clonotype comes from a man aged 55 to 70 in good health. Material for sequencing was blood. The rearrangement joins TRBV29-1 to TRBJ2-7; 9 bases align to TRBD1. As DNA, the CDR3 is TGCAGCGTTGTGGTACAGGGGGCCCGATACACCTACGAGCAGTACTTC. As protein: CSVVVQGARYTYEQYF.